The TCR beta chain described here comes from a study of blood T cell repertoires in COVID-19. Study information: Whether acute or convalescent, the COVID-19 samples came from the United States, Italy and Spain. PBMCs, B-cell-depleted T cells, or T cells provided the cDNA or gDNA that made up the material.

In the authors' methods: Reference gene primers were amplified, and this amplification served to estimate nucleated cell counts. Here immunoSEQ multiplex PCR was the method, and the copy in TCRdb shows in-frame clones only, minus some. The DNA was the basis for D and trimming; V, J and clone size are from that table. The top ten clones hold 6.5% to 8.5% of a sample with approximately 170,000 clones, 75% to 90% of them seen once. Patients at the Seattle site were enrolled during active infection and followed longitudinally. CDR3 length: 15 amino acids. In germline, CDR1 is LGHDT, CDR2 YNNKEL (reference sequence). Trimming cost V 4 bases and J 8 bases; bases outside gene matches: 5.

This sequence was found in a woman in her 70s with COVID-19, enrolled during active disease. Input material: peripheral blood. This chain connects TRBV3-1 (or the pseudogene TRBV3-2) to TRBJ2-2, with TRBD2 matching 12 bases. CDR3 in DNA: TGTGCCAGCAGCCCTGGACTAGCGGGACGAGGGGAGCTGTTTTTT. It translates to CASSPGLAGRGELFF.